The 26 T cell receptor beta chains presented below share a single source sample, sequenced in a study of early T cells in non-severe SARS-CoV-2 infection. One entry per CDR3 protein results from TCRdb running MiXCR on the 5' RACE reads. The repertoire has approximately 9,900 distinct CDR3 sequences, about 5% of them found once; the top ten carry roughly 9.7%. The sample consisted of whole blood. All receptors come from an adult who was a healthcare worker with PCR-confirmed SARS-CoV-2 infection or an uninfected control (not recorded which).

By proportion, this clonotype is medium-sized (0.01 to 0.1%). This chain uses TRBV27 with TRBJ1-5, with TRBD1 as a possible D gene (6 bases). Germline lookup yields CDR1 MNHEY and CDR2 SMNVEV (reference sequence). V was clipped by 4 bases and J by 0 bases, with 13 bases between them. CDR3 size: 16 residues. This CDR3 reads CASSSLGAHSNQPQHF. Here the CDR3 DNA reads TGTGCCAGCAGTTCTTTGGGGGCCCATAGCAATCAGCCCCAGCATTTT.

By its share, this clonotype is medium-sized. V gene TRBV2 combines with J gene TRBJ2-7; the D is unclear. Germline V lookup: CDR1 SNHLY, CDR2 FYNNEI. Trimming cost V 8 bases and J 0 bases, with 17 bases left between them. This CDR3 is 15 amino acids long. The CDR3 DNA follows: TGTGCCAGCCCTTCGGACCCCGCGGACTCCTACGAGCAGTACTTC. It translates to CASPSDPADSYEQYF.

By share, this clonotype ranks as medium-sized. This CDR3 reads CASSLGGSGRGQETQYF. Here the CDR3 DNA reads TGCGCCAGCAGCTTAGGCGGTAGCGGGAGAGGTCAAGAGACCCAGTACTTC. This chain connects TRBV5-1 to TRBJ2-5; TRBD2 matches at 9 bases. The CDR3 runs 17 residues. Germline V lookup: CDR1 SGHRS, CDR2 YFSETQ. J lost 2 bases, V lost 2 bases, and 10 bases had no gene match.

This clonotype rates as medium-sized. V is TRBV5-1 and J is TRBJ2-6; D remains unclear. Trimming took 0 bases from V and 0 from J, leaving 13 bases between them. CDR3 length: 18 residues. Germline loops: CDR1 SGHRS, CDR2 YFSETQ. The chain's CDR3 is CASSLDTLSSSGANVLTF. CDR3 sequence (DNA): TGCGCCAGCAGCTTGGACACCCTTTCGAGCTCTGGGGCCAACGTCCTGACTTTC.

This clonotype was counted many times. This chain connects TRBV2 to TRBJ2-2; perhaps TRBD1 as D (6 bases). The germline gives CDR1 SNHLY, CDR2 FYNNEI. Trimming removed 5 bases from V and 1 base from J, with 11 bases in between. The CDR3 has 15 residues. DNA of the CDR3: TGTGCCAGCAGTCTCGGACAGAGGAACACCGGGGAGCTGTTTTTT. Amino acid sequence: CASSLGQRNTGELFF.

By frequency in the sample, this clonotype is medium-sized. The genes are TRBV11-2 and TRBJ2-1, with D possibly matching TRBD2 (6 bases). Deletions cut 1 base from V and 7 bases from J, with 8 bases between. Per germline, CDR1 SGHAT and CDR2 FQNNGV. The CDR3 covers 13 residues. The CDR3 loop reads CASSLVGRNEQFF. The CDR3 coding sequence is TGTGCCAGCAGCTTAGTTGGGAGGAATGAGCAGTTCTTC. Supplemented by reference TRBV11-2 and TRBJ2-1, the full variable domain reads EAGVAQSPRYKIIEKRQSVAFWCNPISGHATLYWYQQILGQGPKLLIQFQNNGVVDDSQLPKDRFSAERLKGVDSTLKIQPAKLEDSAVYLCASSLVGRNEQFFGPGTRLTVL.

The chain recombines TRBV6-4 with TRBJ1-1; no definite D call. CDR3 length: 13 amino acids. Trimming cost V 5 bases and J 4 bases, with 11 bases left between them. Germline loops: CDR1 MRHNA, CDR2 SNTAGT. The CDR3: CASSLRAGTEAFF. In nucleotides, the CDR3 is TGTGCCAGCAGTCTTAGGGCGGGCACTGAAGCTTTCTTT.

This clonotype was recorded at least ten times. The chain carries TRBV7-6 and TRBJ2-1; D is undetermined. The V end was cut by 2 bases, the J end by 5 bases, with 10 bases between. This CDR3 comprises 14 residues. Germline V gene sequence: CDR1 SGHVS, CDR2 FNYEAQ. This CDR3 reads CASSLKAPDNEQFF. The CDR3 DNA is TGTGCCAGCAGCTTAAAAGCTCCCGACAATGAGCAGTTCTTC.

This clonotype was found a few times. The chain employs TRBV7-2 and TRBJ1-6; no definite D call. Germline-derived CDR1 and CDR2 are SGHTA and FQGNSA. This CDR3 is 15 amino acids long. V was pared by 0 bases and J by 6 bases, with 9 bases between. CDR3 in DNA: TGTGCCAGCAGCTTAGCGGCAGGAAGTAATTCACCCCTCCACTTT. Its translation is CASSLAAGSNSPLHF. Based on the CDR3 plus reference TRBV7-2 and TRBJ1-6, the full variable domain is GAGVSQSPSNKVTEKGKDVELRCDPISGHTALYWYRQSLGQGLEFLIYFQGNSAPDKSGLPSDRFSAERTGGSVSTLTIQRTQQEDSAVYLCASSLAAGSNSPLHFGNGTRLTVT.

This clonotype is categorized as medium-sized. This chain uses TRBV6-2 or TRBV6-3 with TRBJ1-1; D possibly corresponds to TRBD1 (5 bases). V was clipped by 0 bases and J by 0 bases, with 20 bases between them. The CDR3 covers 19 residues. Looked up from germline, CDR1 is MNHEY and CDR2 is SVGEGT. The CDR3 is CASSYSQKETRVMNTEAFF. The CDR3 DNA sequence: TGTGCCAGCAGTTACTCGCAAAAAGAAACCAGGGTTATGAACACTGAAGCTTTCTTT.

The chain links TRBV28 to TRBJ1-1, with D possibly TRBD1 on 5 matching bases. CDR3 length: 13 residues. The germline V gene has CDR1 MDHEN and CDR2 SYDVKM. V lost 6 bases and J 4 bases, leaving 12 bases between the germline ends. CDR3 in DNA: TGTGCCAGCAGAACGAGGGGAAGCACTGAAGCTTTCTTT. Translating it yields CASRTRGSTEAFF.

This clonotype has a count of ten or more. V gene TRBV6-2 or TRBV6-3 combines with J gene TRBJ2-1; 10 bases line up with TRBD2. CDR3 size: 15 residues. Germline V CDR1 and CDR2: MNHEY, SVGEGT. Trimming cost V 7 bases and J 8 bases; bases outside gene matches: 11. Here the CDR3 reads CASTFRSSGSYEQFF. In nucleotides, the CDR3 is TGTGCCAGCACCTTCAGATCTAGCGGGAGTTATGAGCAGTTCTTC.

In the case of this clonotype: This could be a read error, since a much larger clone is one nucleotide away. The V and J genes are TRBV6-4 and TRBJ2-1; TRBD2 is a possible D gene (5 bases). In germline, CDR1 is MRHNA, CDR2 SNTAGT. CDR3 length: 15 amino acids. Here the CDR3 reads CVSSDSSGGIGEQFF. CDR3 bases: TGTGTCAGCAGTGACTCAAGCGGCGGTATCGGTGAGCAGTTCTTC.

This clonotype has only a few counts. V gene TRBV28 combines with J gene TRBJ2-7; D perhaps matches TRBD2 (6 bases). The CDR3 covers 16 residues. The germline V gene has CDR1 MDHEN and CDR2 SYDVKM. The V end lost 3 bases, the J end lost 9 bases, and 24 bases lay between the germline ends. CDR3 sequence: CASSFPAPGRGVGQYF. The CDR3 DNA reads TGTGCCAGCAGTTTCCCGGCTCCGGGACGCGGGGTCGGGCAGTACTTC.

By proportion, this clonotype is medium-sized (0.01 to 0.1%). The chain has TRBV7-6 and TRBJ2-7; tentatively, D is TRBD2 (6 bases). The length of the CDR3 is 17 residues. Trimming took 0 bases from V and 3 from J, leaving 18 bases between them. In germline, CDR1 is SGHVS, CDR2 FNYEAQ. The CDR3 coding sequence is TGTGCCAGCAGCTTAGCGGTTGGAGGGTTCCAACTCTACGAGCAGTACTTC. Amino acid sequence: CASSLAVGGFQLYEQYF.

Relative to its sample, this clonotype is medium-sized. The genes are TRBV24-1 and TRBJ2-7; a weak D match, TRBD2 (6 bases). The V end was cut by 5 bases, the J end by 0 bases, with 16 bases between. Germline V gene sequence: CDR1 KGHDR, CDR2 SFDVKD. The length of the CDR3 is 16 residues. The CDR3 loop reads CATSAATSNFSYEQYV. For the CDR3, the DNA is TGTGCCACCAGTGCCGCGACTAGTAACTTCTCCTACGAGCAGTACGTC.

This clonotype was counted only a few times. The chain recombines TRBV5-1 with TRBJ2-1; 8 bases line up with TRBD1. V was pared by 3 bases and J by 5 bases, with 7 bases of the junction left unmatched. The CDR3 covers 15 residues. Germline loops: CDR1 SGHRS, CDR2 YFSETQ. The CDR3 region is CASSSPGQDHNEQFF. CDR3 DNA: TGCGCCAGCAGCTCCCCGGGACAGGACCACAATGAGCAGTTCTTC.

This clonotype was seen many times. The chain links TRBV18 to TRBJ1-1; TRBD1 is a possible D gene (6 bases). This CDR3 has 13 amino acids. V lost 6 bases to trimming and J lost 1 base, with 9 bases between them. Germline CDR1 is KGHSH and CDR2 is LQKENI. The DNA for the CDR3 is TGTGCCAGCTCGGACAGTTGGAACACTGAAGCTTTCTTT. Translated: CASSDSWNTEAFF.

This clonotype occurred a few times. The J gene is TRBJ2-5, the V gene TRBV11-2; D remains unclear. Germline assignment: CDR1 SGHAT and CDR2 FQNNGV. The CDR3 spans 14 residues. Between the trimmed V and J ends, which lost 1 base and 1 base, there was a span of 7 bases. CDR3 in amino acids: CASSLVVFQETQYF. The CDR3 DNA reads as TGTGCCAGCAGCTTAGTAGTGTTCCAAGAGACCCAGTACTTC.

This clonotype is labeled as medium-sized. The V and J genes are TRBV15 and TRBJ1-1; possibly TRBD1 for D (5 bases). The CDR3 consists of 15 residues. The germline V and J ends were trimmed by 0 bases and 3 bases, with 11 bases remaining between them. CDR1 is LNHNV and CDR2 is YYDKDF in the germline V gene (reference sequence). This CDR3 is CATSREGGLYTEAFF. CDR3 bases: TGTGCCACCAGCAGAGAGGGGGGACTATACACTGAAGCTTTCTTT.

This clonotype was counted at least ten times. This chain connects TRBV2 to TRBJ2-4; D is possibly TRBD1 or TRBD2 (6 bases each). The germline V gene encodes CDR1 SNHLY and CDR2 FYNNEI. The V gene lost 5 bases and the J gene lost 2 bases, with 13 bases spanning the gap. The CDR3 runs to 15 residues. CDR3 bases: TGTGCCAGCAGTTTGAATCGGGGGCCCAAAAACATTCAGTACTTC. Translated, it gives CASSLNRGPKNIQYF.

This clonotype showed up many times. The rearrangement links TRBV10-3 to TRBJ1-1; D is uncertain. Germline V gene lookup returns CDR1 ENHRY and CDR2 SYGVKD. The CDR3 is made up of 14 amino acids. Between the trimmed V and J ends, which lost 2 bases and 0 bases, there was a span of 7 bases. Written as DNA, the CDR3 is TGTGCCATCAGTGAGGGGAATTTGAACACTGAAGCTTTCTTT. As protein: CAISEGNLNTEAFF.

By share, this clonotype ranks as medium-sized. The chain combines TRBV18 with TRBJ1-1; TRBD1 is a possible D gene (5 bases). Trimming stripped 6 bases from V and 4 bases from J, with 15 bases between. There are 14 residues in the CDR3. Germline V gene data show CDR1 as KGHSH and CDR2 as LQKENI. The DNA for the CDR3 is TGTGCCAGCTCGCCCGGGGGAGTCGGCACTGAAGCTTTCTTT. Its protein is CASSPGGVGTEAFF.

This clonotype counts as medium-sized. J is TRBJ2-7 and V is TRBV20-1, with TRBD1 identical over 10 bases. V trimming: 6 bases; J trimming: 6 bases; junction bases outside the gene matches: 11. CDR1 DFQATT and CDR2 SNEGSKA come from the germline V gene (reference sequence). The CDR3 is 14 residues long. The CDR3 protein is CSAYRDRGGREQYF. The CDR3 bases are TGCAGTGCCTACCGGGACAGGGGAGGCCGCGAGCAGTACTTC.

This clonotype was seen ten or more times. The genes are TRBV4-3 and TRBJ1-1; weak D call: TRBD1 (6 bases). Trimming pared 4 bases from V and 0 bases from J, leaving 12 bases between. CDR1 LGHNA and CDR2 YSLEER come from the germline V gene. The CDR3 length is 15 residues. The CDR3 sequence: CASSRGQPMNTEAFF. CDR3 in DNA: TGCGCCAGCAGCCGTGGACAGCCTATGAACACTGAAGCTTTCTTT.

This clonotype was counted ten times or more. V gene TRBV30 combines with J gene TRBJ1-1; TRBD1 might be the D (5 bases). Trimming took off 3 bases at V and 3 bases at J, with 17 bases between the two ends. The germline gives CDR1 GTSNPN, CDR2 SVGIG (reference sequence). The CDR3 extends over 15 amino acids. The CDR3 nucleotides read TGTGCCTGGAGAAGGGTGGGGGGTTGGTACACTGAAGCTTTCTTT. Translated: CAWRRVGGWYTEAFF.